A selection of T cell receptor beta chains follows, all from one sample in a study of cytomegalovirus exposure and HLA in healthy donors. Profiling relied on immunoSEQ multiplex PCR, and the TCRdb table lists in-frame clones only, not all of them. This table has some 190,000 clones, about 90% appearing once. The sequencing input was PBMCs. These receptors were obtained from a boy between 2 and 10 years old in good health and CMV-seronegative. The CDR3 runs from the conserved cysteine through the conserved F or W. A D gene is named only where the DNA matches it firmly. The size entry is marked missing in some rows and otherwise reads once, few, many or a size class.

clone size	V gene	D gene	J gene	CDR3 protein	CDR3 DNA
NA	TRBV19	TRBD2	TRBJ2-5	CASSSTGLAEETQYF	TGTGCCAGTAGTTCTACGGGACTAGCGGAAGAGACCCAGTACTTC
NA	TRBV5-1	TRBD1	TRBJ1-1	CASRGDSMNTEAFF	TGCGCCAGCAGAGGGGACAGTATGAACACTGAAGCTTTCTTT
NA	TRBV18	NA	TRBJ1-5	CASSPPGRAQPQHF	TGTGCCAGCTCACCACCGGGCAGGGCTCAGCCCCAGCATTTT
once	TRBV6-1	TRBD2	TRBJ2-5	CASNAASGREETQYF	TGTGCCAGCAATGCGGCTAGCGGGAGGGAAGAGACCCAGTACTTC
NA	TRBV5-1	TRBD1	TRBJ2-3	CASSYGQGGDTQYF	TGCGCCAGCAGCTATGGACAGGGGGGGGATACGCAGTATTTT
NA	TRBV13	TRBD2	TRBJ2-1	CASSPMGTSGFSGEQFF	TGTGCCAGCAGCCCTATGGGGACTAGCGGTTTTTCTGGGGAGCAGTTCTTC
NA	TRBV27	TRBD1	TRBJ2-7	CASKRQGSYEQYF	TGTGCCAGCAAGAGACAGGGCTCCTACGAGCAGTACTTC
NA	TRBV7-2	NA	TRBJ2-2	CASSLLGGAGELFF	TGTGCCAGCAGCTTATTAGGGGGAGCCGGGGAGCTGTTTTTT
NA	TRBV11-2	TRBD2	TRBJ2-3	CASSRTPSGTQYF	TGTGCCAGCAGCCGGACGCCTAGCGGTACGCAGTATTTT
NA	TRBV27	NA	TRBJ1-6	CASTARFREFYNSPLHF	TGTGCCAGCACCGCCCGGTTTCGGGAATTTTATAATTCACCCCTCCACTTT
NA	TRBV28	NA	TRBJ1-5	CASSSVYQGSGQPQHF	TGTGCCAGCAGTTCGGTATATCAGGGAAGTGGACAGCCCCAGCATTTT
NA	TRBV4-1	NA	TRBJ1-1	CASSLRGTEAFF	TGCGCCAGCAGCCTCCGAGGGACTGAAGCTTTCTTT
NA	TRBV29-1	NA	TRBJ2-5	CSATRTPKETQYF	TGCAGCGCGACACGGACACCTAAAGAGACCCAGTACTTC
once	TRBV28	NA	TRBJ1-2	CASSLQGRGSSIGYTF	TGTGCCAGCAGTTTGCAGGGCAGGGGCTCCTCCATAGGCTACACCTTC
few	TRBV7-9	NA	TRBJ1-3	CASSLGGLGNTIYF	TGTGCCAGCAGCTTAGGGGGCCTTGGAAACACCATATATTTT
NA	TRBV14	NA	TRBJ2-5	CASSQTSGLWTQYF	TGTGCCAGCAGCCAAACGTCGGGACTTTGGACCCAGTACTTC
NA	TRBV28	NA	TRBJ1-4	CASSKQRAHEKLFF	TGTGCCAGCAGTAAACAGAGAGCCCATGAAAAACTGTTTTTT
NA	TRBV19	TRBD1	TRBJ2-7	CASSSRTGAYEQYF	TGTGCCAGTAGTTCCCGGACAGGGGCCTACGAGCAGTACTTC
NA	TRBV5-4	TRBD2	TRBJ2-7	CASSPSAGGYEQYF	TGTGCCAGCAGCCCCTCGGCGGGAGGCTACGAGCAGTACTTC
once	TRBV5-8	NA	TRBJ1-6	CASSFVTENSPLHF	TGTGCCAGCAGCTTTGTCACGGAGAATTCACCCCTCCACTTT
NA	TRBV10-3	TRBD2	TRBJ2-2	CAISGRGLGVTGELFF	TGTGCCATCAGTGGCCGGGGACTAGGGGTCACCGGGGAGCTGTTTTTT
NA	TRBV4-1	NA	TRBJ2-1	CASSQDMREQFF	TGCGCCAGCAGCCAGGACATGAGGGAGCAGTTCTTC
NA	TRBV19	TRBD1	TRBJ2-2	CASSLTGGDTGELFF	TGTGCCAGTAGCCTGACAGGGGGCGACACCGGGGAGCTGTTTTTT
once	TRBV4-1	NA	TRBJ2-3	CASSLTVSSTDTQYF	TGCGCCAGCAGCCTTACAGTTTCTAGCACAGATACGCAGTATTTT
NA	TRBV5-1	NA	TRBJ2-7	CASSSSRDSYPPEQYF	TGCGCCAGCAGCTCTTCCCGGGACTCCTATCCGCCCGAGCAGTACTTC
once	TRBV19	NA	TRBJ2-7	CASSISGTLTYEQYF	TGTGCCAGTAGTATATCTGGGACACTGACTTACGAGCAGTACTTC
NA	TRBV28	TRBD1	TRBJ1-4	CASSPTGVTYKKLFF	TGTGCCAGCAGTCCTACAGGGGTCACTTACAAAAAACTGTTTTTT
NA	TRBV6-5	NA	TRBJ1-1	CASSATGYTEAFF	TGTGCCAGCAGTGCTACAGGGTACACTGAAGCTTTCTTT
NA	TRBV6-5	NA	TRBJ2-7	CASSYSRMDEQYF	TGTGCCAGCAGTTACTCGCGGATGGACGAGCAGTACTTC
NA	TRBV9	NA	TRBJ2-5	CASSVGSTRRETQYF	TGTGCCAGCAGCGTTGGTAGCACGCGGCGAGAGACCCAGTACTTC
once	TRBV13	NA	TRBJ1-2	CASRRTGGGYGYTF	TGTGCCAGCAGAAGAACGGGTGGTGGCTATGGCTACACCTTC
NA	TRBV5-1	TRBD1	TRBJ2-7	CASSLGWADRAISYEQYF	TGCGCCAGCAGCTTGGGGTGGGCCGACAGGGCCATCTCCTACGAGCAGTACTTC